The 9 T cell receptor beta chains below come from one sample, sequenced in a study of vaccination and CD4 T cells after COVID-19. Treatment defined: roughly 11-day PBMC culture with coronavirus spike peptide pools or control peptides (ViraFEST assay). Their recognized antigens are unknown. Cultured CD4+ T-cell DNA underwent Oncomine TCR Beta short-read sequencing. TCRdb passed the PCR reads through MiXCR, listing each CDR3 protein once. The sample includes tens of thousands of distinct CDR3 sequences, 48% seen only once; the top ten take approximately 5%. Source material: CD4+ T cells from blood, cultured in vitro. Receptors were obtained from a human donor who had recovered from COVID-19.

The genes are TRBV27 and TRBJ1-6; D ambiguous. V dropped 0 bases and J dropped 7 bases, with 13 bases sitting between them. Germline CDR1 MNHEY, CDR2 SMNVEV (reference sequence). This CDR3 contains 16 residues. The chain's CDR3 is CASSLSSQTGNSPLHF. CDR3 DNA sequence: TGTGCCAGCAGTTTATCCAGCCAGACCGGCAATTCACCCCTCCACTTT.

The V and J genes are TRBV2 and TRBJ1-2; 7 bases are a match to TRBD1. V lost 8 bases and J lost 0; bases outside the gene matches: 9. The CDR3 length is 15 residues. CDR1 and CDR2 from the germline V gene are SNHLY and FYNNEI. The CDR3 DNA reads TGTGCCAGCCCATCGCGACAGGGAGCTAACTATGGCTACACCTTC. Translating gives CASPSRQGANYGYTF.

The V and J genes are TRBV12-3 or TRBV12-4 and TRBJ2-2; the match to TRBD2 covers 10 bases. V lost 5 bases, J lost 7 bases, and 7 bases stayed unmatched. The CDR3 is 15 residues long. CDR3 bases: TGTGCCAGCAGTATGGTAGCGGGAGGTTTCGGGGAGCTGTTTTTT. Residues: CASSMVAGGFGELFF.

The V gene is TRBV28, the J gene TRBJ2-6; D assignment may be TRBD1 or TRBD2 (5 bases each). In germline, CDR1 is MDHEN, CDR2 SYDVKM. This CDR3 is built from 14 residues. V lost 3 bases and J lost 6, with 9 bases in between. The CDR3 is CASSLRGAANVLTF. The DNA of the CDR3 is TGTGCCAGCAGTTTGAGGGGAGCGGCCAACGTCCTGACTTTC. The full variable domain, its missing parts supplied by reference TRBV28 and TRBJ2-6, is DVKVTQSSRYLVKRTGEKVFLECVQDMDHENMFWYRQDPGLGLRLIYFSYDVKMKEKGDIPEGYSVSREKKERFSLILESASTNQTSMYLCASSLRGAANVLTFGAGSRLTVL.

The chain links TRBV25-1 to TRBJ2-3; D gene uncertain. From germline, CDR1 is MGHDK and CDR2 SYGVNS. V was shortened by 2 bases and J by 2 bases, with 8 bases between the two germline ends. The CDR3 consists of 14 residues. CDR3 DNA: TGTGCCAGCAGTGAACTGGCAGCCACAGATACGCAGTATTTT. As protein: CASSELAATDTQYF.

V usage is TRBV7-8 and J usage is TRBJ2-3; perhaps D is TRBD1 or TRBD2 (5 bases each). The CDR3 contains 15 residues. V gave up 2 bases and J gave up 1 base, with 10 bases separating them. CDR1 is SGHVS and CDR2 is FQNEAQ in the germline V gene. The CDR3: CASSLTRGGTDTQYF. The CDR3 nucleotides are TGTGCCAGCAGCTTAACCAGAGGGGGCACAGATACGCAGTATTTT. Drawing the rest from reference TRBV7-8 and TRBJ2-3, the complete variable domain is GAGVSQSPRYKVAKRGQDVALRCDPISGHVSLFWYQQALGQGPEFLTYFQNEAQLDKSGLPSDRFFAERPEGSVSTLKIQRTQQEDSAVYLCASSLTRGGTDTQYFGPGTRLTVL.

The rearrangement uses TRBV28 and TRBJ2-3; TRBD2 agrees at 8 bases. V shed 6 bases and J 1 base; nucleotides not matched to a gene: 0. This CDR3 contains 13 residues. Germline-derived CDR1 and CDR2 are MDHEN and SYDVKM. The CDR3 coding sequence is TGTGCCAGCAGAGCGGGGGGCACAGATACGCAGTATTTT. Protein product: CASRAGGTDTQYF.

This clonotype was seen just once. The V gene is TRBV4-1, the J gene TRBJ1-5; D is undetermined. V was clipped by 5 bases and J by 5 bases, with 16 bases between them. CDR3 size: 15 residues. Germline-derived CDR1 and CDR2 are MGHRA and YSYEKL. This CDR3 is CASSGRMTPYQPQHF. The DNA for the CDR3 is TGCGCCAGCAGCGGACGGATGACACCATATCAGCCCCAGCATTTT.

This clonotype came up a few times. The rearrangement joins TRBV28 to TRBJ1-5; D is perhaps TRBD1 (6 bases). The CDR3 consists of 15 residues. Trimming left V 6 bases short and J 4 bases short, with 16 bases between. Germline CDR1 is MDHEN and CDR2 is SYDVKM. CDR3 region: CASRLQGQMNQPQHF. The CDR3 DNA sequence: TGTGCCAGCAGACTCCAAGGACAGATGAATCAGCCCCAGCATTTT.